A single sample is the source of the 3 T cell receptor beta chains below, sequenced in a study of blood T cell repertoires in COVID-19. The method was immunoSEQ multiplex PCR; TCRdb's version includes in-frame clones alone and lacks a portion of them. The sample comprises 180,000 or so clones, approximately 89% of which are singletons, and over 2% rests with the top ten. The material sequenced was PBMCs or T cells enriched from blood (not recorded which). All receptors come from a woman between 40 and 55 years old with acute COVID-19.

This rearrangement joins TRBV7-9 to TRBJ1-2, with a tentative D call TRBD1 (6 bases). The V end was cut by 5 bases, the J end by 2 bases, with 12 bases between. CDR1 SEHNR and CDR2 FQNEAQ come from the germline V gene (reference sequence). This CDR3 has 14 residues. CDR3 coding DNA: TGTGCCAGCAGCCCCGGTGACAGGAACTATGGCTACACCTTC. Amino acids: CASSPGDRNYGYTF.

The rearrangement links TRBV6-2 or TRBV6-3 to TRBJ2-5; possible D gene TRBD2, 7 bases. Germline V CDR1 and CDR2: MNHEY, SVGEGT. The ends were cut back, 6 bases at V and 4 bases at J, with 24 bases in the middle. This CDR3 region has 17 residues. CDR3 sequence (DNA): TGTGCCAGCAGCCCCTTAGGGGGGGGGCCGAAGGGAGAGACCCAGTACTTC. As protein: CASSPLGGGPKGETQYF.

The V call is TRBV28, the J call TRBJ2-7; no clear D. This CDR3 comprises 14 residues. The V gene lost 2 bases and the J gene lost 0 bases, with 8 bases spanning the gap. CDR1 is MDHEN and CDR2 is SYDVKM in the germline V gene. The CDR3 spells CASSLKTRSYEQYF. The DNA of the CDR3 is TGTGCCAGCAGTTTAAAAACTCGCTCCTACGAGCAGTACTTC.